The T cell receptor (beta chain) described here comes from a study of T-cell reconstitution after alpha-beta-depleted transplantation in children. Unique molecular identifiers were incorporated during preparation of the TCRbeta library. TCRdb processed the PCR reads anew with MiXCR; each CDR3 protein has one entry. Of roughly 250,000 distinct CDR3 sequences listed, less than 9% were seen once; the top ten hold less than 8%. This clonotype was picked up many times. Its antigen is not known. This CDR3 comprises 11 residues. Germline V gene sequence: CDR1 ENHRY, CDR2 SYGVKD. V lost 4 bases and J 12 bases, leaving 10 bases between the germline ends. Study observations and caveats: Expanded graft clones, several hundred of them, were reportedly the source of alpha-beta T cells about two months after transplant. Some patients owed their high day-60 TCRbeta diversity to surviving recipient T cells and thymic progenitors.

The material was PBMCs, mostly from graft donor cells, obtained 180 days after TCRalphabeta/CD19-depleted stem cell transplant. The chain joins TRBV10-3 to TRBJ2-1; possibly TRBD2 for D (6 bases). The sequence was collected from a male patient aged 10 to 17 who had a stem cell transplant for acute lymphoblastic leukemia, so the T cells may come from the graft donor. The CDR3 nucleotides read TGTGCCATCAGTGTAATGGGAGGGCAGTTCTTC. Its protein is CAISVMGGQFF.